Listed below are T cell receptor beta chains from one sample, sequenced in a study of cytomegalovirus exposure and HLA in healthy donors. The repertoire was sequenced with immunoSEQ multiplex PCR; TCRdb's copy has only in-frame clones and lacks some. The data show about 97,000 clones, around four fifths seen once. The sample was PBMCs. The receptors were sampled from a man aged 35 to 55 in good health and CMV-seronegative. The CDR3 runs from the conserved cysteine through the conserved F or W. Each record gives: clone size, CDR3 length, V gene, D gene, J gene, CDR3 DNA, CDR3 protein. D genes are given only for firm matches. Not every row has a clone size; where given, it reads once, few, many or a size class.

>-|18|TRBV19|-|TRBJ1-5
TGTGCCAGTAGCCAACGAGGGTTCGGGGGATTCAGCAATCAGCCCCAGCATTTT
CASSQRGFGGFSNQPQHF
>-|15|TRBV30|TRBD1|TRBJ2-7
TGTGCCTGGAGTGTACTGGACAGGGGGCGGGTTGAGCAGTACTTC
CAWSVLDRGRVEQYF
>-|14|TRBV6-1|TRBD1|TRBJ2-2
TGTGCCACCCAGACAGGGGTACGTGGCGGGGAGCTGTTTTTT
CATQTGVRGGELFF
>-|20|TRBV27|TRBD2|TRBJ2-1
TGTGCCAGCAGTTTACAAGTGAGAACTAGCGGGGCGTTAGACAACGATGAGCAGTTCTTC
CASSLQVRTSGALDNDEQFF
>-|15|TRBV29-1|-|TRBJ2-7
TGCAGCGTTGGCTTGCCGACAGGTTTGTCCTACGAGCAGTACTTC
CSVGLPTGLSYEQYF
>-|14|TRBV7-2|-|TRBJ1-5
TGTGCCAGCAGCCTGTCCAGGGCAGGACAGCCCCAGCATTTT
CASSLSRAGQPQHF
>-|15|TRBV5-1|-|TRBJ2-7
TGCGCCAGCAGCTTGGAACAGCAAACTAGTTACGAGCAGTACTTC
CASSLEQQTSYEQYF
>-|14|TRBV4-1|-|TRBJ2-7
TGCGCCAGCAGCCCTTTACCGGGTCCCTACGAGCAGTACTTC
CASSPLPGPYEQYF
>-|16|TRBV7-9|TRBD2|TRBJ2-3
TGTGCCAGCAGCTCGCCGACTAGCGGGGGGTCATATACGCAGTATTTT
CASSSPTSGGSYTQYF
>-|15|TRBV30|-|TRBJ1-3
TGTGCCTGGAGTCTAAGCAGGGGCTCTGGAAACACCATATATTTT
CAWSLSRGSGNTIYF
>-|14|TRBV10-3|-|TRBJ2-7
TGTGCCATCAGAGAACAGAGGGGGTCGGGGGAGCAGTACTTC
CAIREQRGSGEQYF
>-|11|TRBV30|-|TRBJ2-3
TGTGCCTGGAGTGGTGGCGATACGCAGTATTTT
CAWSGGDTQYF
>once|13|TRBV19|-|TRBJ1-3
TGTGCCAGTAGTTTTCAGGCCGGAAACACCATATATTTT
CASSFQAGNTIYF
>-|15|TRBV5-1|-|TRBJ1-1
TGCGCCAGCACCCTCAGGGGAAGGGTGGAGACTGAAGCTTTCTTT
CASTLRGRVETEAFF
>-|16|TRBV11-2|-|TRBJ1-5
TGTGCCAGCAGCTTAGATAACCCAGGGAACAATCAGCCTCAGCATTTT
CASSLDNPGNNQPQHF
>-|14|TRBV27|-|TRBJ2-7
TGTGCCAGCAGTCCCGTGGGGGGGCTCTACGAGCAGTACTTC
CASSPVGGLYEQYF
>-|16|TRBV23-1|TRBD2|TRBJ2-2
TGCGCCAGCAGCCGTTTCTCGGGAGGGCCCACCGGGGAGCTGTTTTTT
CASSRFSGGPTGELFF
>-|16|TRBV7-9|-|TRBJ1-5
TGTGCCAGCAGCTCCTCTGCTCGGACAGATAATCAGCCCCAGCATTTT
CASSSSARTDNQPQHF
>once|15|TRBV30|TRBD1|TRBJ2-7
TGTGTCTGGACGAGAGGGGACAGGGGGGCCTACGAGCAGTACTTC
CVWTRGDRGAYEQYF
>-|14|TRBV5-6|-|TRBJ2-7
TGTGCCAGCAGCCAGGGGAGCCCCAACTACGAGCAGTACTTC
CASSQGSPNYEQYF
>-|14|TRBV10-1|TRBD1|TRBJ1-2
TGCGCCAGCAGCGCGGACAGGGGAGGCTATGGCTACACCTTC
CASSADRGGYGYTF
>few|13|TRBV9|-|TRBJ2-2
TGTGCCAGCAGCGTAGGTAGCCACGGGGAGCTGTTTTTT
CASSVGSHGELFF
>-|14|TRBV28|TRBD1|TRBJ1-1
TGTGCCAGCAGTCACCGACAGGGTAGGACTGAAGCTTTCTTT
CASSHRQGRTEAFF
>-|19|TRBV18|TRBD1|TRBJ1-1
TGTGCCAGCTCATCCACGATACCGGGACAGCCTTCGGGGAACACTGAAGCTTTCTTT
CASSSTIPGQPSGNTEAFF
>few|12|TRBV30|-|TRBJ1-2
TGTGCCTGGAGCCCATTAAACAGGGGCTACACCTTC
CAWSPLNRGYTF
>-|14|TRBV5-6|TRBD1|TRBJ1-2
TGTGCCAGCAGAACGCCGGCAGGGGGCTATGGCTACACCTTC
CASRTPAGGYGYTF
>-|16|TRBV9|TRBD1|TRBJ2-7
TGTGCCAGCAGCGTAGGGGGGACAGCCTTTTTCTACGAGCAGTACTTC
CASSVGGTAFFYEQYF
>-|16|TRBV10-2|TRBD2|TRBJ2-5
TGCGCCAGCACTGAGCGTTGGGCGGGGGGGAGAGAGACCCAGTACTTC
CASTERWAGGRETQYF
>-|14|TRBV6-6|TRBD1|TRBJ2-2
TGTGCCAGCCGTGGACAGGGGAACACCGGGGAGCTGTTTTTT
CASRGQGNTGELFF
>-|18|TRBV18|TRBD1|TRBJ2-3
TGTGCCAGCTCACTGAACGCGGGGACAGGGGGCGGCACAGATACGCAGTATTTT
CASSLNAGTGGGTDTQYF
>-|15|TRBV11-2|TRBD1|TRBJ1-5
TGTGCCAGCAGCTTAGGGACAGGGGGCGGTCAGCCCCAGCATTTT
CASSLGTGGGQPQHF
>-|16|TRBV15|-|TRBJ2-5
TGTGCCACCAGCAGAGAGCTTGCGGGGATTCGGGAGACCCAGTACTTC
CATSRELAGIRETQYF
>-|16|TRBV7-3|TRBD1|TRBJ1-1
TGTGCCAGCAGCCCAGGGGGTGGGGGCATGAACACTGAAGCTTTCTTT
CASSPGGGGMNTEAFF
>-|15|TRBV29-1|TRBD2|TRBJ2-3
TGCAGCGTTGAGGGTTTGGGGGGGGGCACAGATACGCAGTATTTT
CSVEGLGGGTDTQYF
>-|16|TRBV9|TRBD2|TRBJ2-2
TGTGCCAGCAGCGTAGCGGGGGGGCCGAACACCGGGGAGCTGTTTTTT
CASSVAGGPNTGELFF
>-|12|TRBV5-1|-|TRBJ2-3
TGCGCCAGCAGCTTAGCGGCAGATACGCAGTATTTT
CASSLAADTQYF
>-|15|TRBV2|TRBD1|TRBJ1-4
TGTGCCAGCAGTGCCTGGACAGGGGGCAATGAAAAACTGTTTTTT
CASSAWTGGNEKLFF
>-|18|TRBV15|-|TRBJ1-3
TGTGCCACCAGCAGCCCCTTCAGGGGTCTGAGCTCTGGAAACACCATATATTTT
CATSSPFRGLSSGNTIYF
>-|13|TRBV27|-|TRBJ2-1
TGCGCCACCAGACAGGAATCGTACAATGAGCAGTTCTTC
CATRQESYNEQFF
>-|15|TRBV19|-|TRBJ1-2
TGTGCCAGTAGTATCGCGGGACCCCACACAGGAGGCTACACCTTC
CASSIAGPHTGGYTF
>-|17|TRBV11-1|TRBD1|TRBJ1-1
TGTGCCAGCAGGCCCGGGACAGGGGAGGGTTTAAGGACTGAAGCTTTCTTT
CASRPGTGEGLRTEAFF
>-|15|TRBV7-2|TRBD1|TRBJ1-1
TGTGCCAGCAGCTTAGGTGGGACAGTGAACACTGAAGCTTTCTTT
CASSLGGTVNTEAFF
>-|14|TRBV19|-|TRBJ1-1
TGTGCCAGTAGTGTACAGGGTGGGAACACTGAAGCTTTCTTT
CASSVQGGNTEAFF
>-|15|TRBV5-1|TRBD2|TRBJ2-1
TGCGCCAGCAGCCTGGGACTAGCGGAAAACAATGAGCAGTTCTTC
CASSLGLAENNEQFF
>-|19|TRBV7-2|TRBD2|TRBJ2-5
TGTGCCAGCAGCTTAGTGTTGACTAGCGGGGGTTGGAAGGGAGAGACCCAGTACTTC
CASSLVLTSGGWKGETQYF
>few|12|TRBV30|-|TRBJ1-1
TGTGCCTGGAGTTCAGGGAACACTGAAGCTTTCTTT
CAWSSGNTEAFF
>few|16|TRBV14|-|TRBJ2-5
TGTGCCAGCAGCCCAAGTGCGGACCTCCTAGGGGGGACCCAGTACTTC
CASSPSADLLGGTQYF
>-|13|TRBV7-3|-|TRBJ2-1
TGTGCCAGCAGCCCCCCAGCGGGTCAGGAGCAGTTCTTC
CASSPPAGQEQFF
>-|15|TRBV6-6|TRBD1|TRBJ1-6
TGTGCCAGCAGTGCCCCGGGACAGGGAAATTCACCCCTCCACTTT
CASSAPGQGNSPLHF
>-|14|TRBV18|TRBD2|TRBJ2-3
TGTGCCAGCTCAGCTAGCGGGGGGTCAGATACGCAGTATTTT
CASSASGGSDTQYF
>-|15|TRBV2|TRBD1|TRBJ1-5
TGTGCCAGCAGTGACCCGGGACAGGGAGCCCAGCCCCAGCATTTT
CASSDPGQGAQPQHF
>-|15|TRBV5-1|TRBD1|TRBJ1-1
TGCGCCAGCAGCGAACGCGGGACAGAGAACACTGAAGCTTTCTTT
CASSERGTENTEAFF